What follows are 5 T cell receptor beta chains derived from one specimen sequenced in a study of T cell repertoires in cytomegalovirus infection. TCRdb re-analysed the reads in MiXCR, keeping a single row per CDR3 protein. The sample comprises around 430,000 distinct CDR3 sequences, approximately 40% of which are singletons, and about two fifths rests with the top ten. For these receptors, no antigen is known. This specimen consisted of cultured PBMCs, obtained from culture after CMV antigen stimulation. These receptors were collected from a human donor in good health (CMV status not recorded). Some clones in this sample may be carry-over from other donors' samples.

The V gene is TRBV6-2 or TRBV6-3, the J gene TRBJ2-1, with TRBD1 matching 8 bases. Per germline, CDR1 MNHEY and CDR2 SVGEGT. The CDR3 extends over 14 amino acids. J lost 6 bases, V lost 5 bases, and 6 bases had no gene match. The CDR3 DNA reads as TGTGCCAGCAGTGACGGACAGGGCGGCAATGAGCAGTTCTTC. It codes for CASSDGQGGNEQFF.

This clonotype was seen more than once but under ten times. The chain employs TRBV12-3 or TRBV12-4 and TRBJ2-4; TRBD1 matches 10 bases. V dropped 5 bases and J dropped 8; count of bases not matched to a gene: 3. There are 13 residues in the CDR3. CDR3 loop: CASSPTGGYIQYF. For the CDR3, the DNA is TGTGCCAGCAGTCCGACAGGGGGCTACATTCAGTACTTC.

This CDR3 is CASTQGTGRYGYTF. The CDR3 coding sequence is TGTGCCAGCACCCAAGGAACAGGGCGGTATGGCTACACCTTC. The chain is built from TRBV7-2 and TRBJ1-2; D is perhaps TRBD1 (6 bases). Trimming removed 7 bases at V and 5 bases at J, with 17 bases between. Germline loops: CDR1 SGHTA, CDR2 FQGNSA. The CDR3 has 14 residues.

This clonotype was observed at least ten times. The chain carries TRBV7-2 and TRBJ2-7; D may be TRBD1 (7 bases). The CDR3 has 15 residues. The germline gives CDR1 SGHTA, CDR2 FQGNSA. The V gene lost 3 bases and the J gene lost 0 bases, with 12 bases spanning the gap. Written as DNA, the CDR3 is TGTGCCAGCAGCTTTCAGGGGGGCAGCTCCTACGAGCAGTACTTC. Translated, it gives CASSFQGGSSYEQYF.

A single count supports this clonotype. The chain has TRBV28 and TRBJ1-3; D may be TRBD1 (5 bases). Germline V gene sequence: CDR1 MDHEN, CDR2 SYDVKM. V lost 7 bases, J lost 2 bases, and 18 bases lay in between. There are 16 residues in the CDR3. The CDR3 DNA reads as TGTGCCAGCACTGAAATGACAGAACCTACTGGAAACACCATATATTTT. The encoded protein is CASTEMTEPTGNTIYF.